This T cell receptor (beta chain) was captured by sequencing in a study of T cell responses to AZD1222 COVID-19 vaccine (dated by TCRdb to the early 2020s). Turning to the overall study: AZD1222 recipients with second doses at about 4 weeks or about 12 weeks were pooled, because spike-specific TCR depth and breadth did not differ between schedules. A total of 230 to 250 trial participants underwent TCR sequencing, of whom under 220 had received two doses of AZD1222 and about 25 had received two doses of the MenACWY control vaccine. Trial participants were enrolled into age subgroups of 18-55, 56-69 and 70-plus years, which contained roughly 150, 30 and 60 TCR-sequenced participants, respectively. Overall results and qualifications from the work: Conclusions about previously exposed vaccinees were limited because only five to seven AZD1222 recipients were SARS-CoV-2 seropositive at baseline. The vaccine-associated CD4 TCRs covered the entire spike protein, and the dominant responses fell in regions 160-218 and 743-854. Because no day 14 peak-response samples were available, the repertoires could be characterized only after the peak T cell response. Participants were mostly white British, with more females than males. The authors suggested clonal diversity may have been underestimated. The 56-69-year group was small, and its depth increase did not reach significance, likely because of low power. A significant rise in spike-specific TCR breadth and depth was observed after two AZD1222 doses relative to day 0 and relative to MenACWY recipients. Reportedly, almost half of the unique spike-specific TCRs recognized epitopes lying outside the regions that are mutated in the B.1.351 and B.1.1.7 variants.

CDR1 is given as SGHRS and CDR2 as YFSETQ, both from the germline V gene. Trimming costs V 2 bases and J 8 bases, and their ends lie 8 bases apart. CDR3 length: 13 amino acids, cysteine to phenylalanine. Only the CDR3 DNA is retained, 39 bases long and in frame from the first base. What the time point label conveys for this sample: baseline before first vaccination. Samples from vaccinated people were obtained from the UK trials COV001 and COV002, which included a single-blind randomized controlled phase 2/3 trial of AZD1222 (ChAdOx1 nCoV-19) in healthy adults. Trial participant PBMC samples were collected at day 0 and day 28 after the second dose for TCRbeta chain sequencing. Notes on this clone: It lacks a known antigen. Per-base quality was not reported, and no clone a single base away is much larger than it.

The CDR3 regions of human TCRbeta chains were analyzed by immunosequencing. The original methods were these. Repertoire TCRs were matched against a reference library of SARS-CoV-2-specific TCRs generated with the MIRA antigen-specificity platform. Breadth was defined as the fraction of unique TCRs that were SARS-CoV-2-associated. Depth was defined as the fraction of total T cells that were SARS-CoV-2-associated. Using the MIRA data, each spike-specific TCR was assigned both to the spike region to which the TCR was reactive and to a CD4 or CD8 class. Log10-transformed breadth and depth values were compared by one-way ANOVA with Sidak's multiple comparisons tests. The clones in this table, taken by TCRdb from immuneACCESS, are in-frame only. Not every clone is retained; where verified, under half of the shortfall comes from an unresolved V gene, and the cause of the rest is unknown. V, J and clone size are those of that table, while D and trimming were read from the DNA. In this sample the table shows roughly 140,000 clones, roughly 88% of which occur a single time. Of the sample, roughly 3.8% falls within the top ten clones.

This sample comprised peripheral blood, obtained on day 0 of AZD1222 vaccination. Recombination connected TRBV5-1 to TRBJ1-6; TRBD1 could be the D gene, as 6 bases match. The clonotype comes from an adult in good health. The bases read TGCGCCAGCAGCTTACCAGGGGATTCACCCCTCCACTTT. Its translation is CASSLPGDSPLHF.